The 16 T cell receptor beta chains reported below all come from one sample, sequenced in a study of blood T cell repertoires in COVID-19. The protocol was immunoSEQ multiplex PCR, while the TCRdb copy is restricted to in-frame clones and leaves out a portion. The sample carries 80,000 to 100,000 clones, over 70% recorded once. Sequenced: peripheral blood. The receptors originated from a man in his 70s with acute or convalescent COVID-19.

In its sample, this clone was seen a few times. The chain links TRBV2 to TRBJ1-1, with 8 bases aligning to TRBD1. CDR3 size: 18 residues. Per the germline V gene, CDR1 is SNHLY and CDR2 is FYNNEI. The ends lost 3 bases at V and 0 bases at J; junction bases unmatched: 12. This chain's CDR3 is CASSDPVDRGQVNTEAFF. The CDR3 region has the DNA TGTGCCAGCAGTGATCCTGTAGACAGGGGACAAGTGAACACTGAAGCTTTCTTT.

The count of this clone is one. One end of the junction varies from germline; a read error may be responsible. The gene calls are TRBV5-4 and TRBJ1-5; 10 bases map to TRBD1. The germline CDR1 and CDR2 sequences are SGHNT and YYREEE (reference sequence). The CDR3 spans 15 residues. CDR3 amino acids: CASSRTGTGDQSQHF. The CDR3 nucleotides read TGTGCCAGCAGCCGGACCGGGACAGGGGATCAGTCCCAGCATTTT.

The V gene is TRBV4-2, the J gene TRBJ1-2, with D maybe TRBD1 (5 bases). Germline loops: CDR1 LGHNA, CDR2 YNFKEQ. V was pared by 0 bases and J by 4 bases, with 9 bases between. The CDR3 extends over 14 amino acids. This chain's CDR3 is CASSQDATVYGYTF. Written as DNA, the CDR3 is TGTGCCAGCAGCCAAGATGCGACAGTCTATGGCTACACCTTC.

The rearrangement joins TRBV5-8 to TRBJ1-4; 7 nucleotides align to TRBD1. CDR1 is SGHTS, CDR2 YDEGEE, per germline. The CDR3 loop spans 14 amino acids. The ends lost 0 bases at V and 7 bases at J; junction bases unmatched: 3. CDR3 protein: CASSLGQGGEKLFF. The CDR3 nucleotides read TGTGCCAGCAGCTTGGGACAGGGAGGTGAAAAACTGTTTTTT.

The rearrangement uses TRBV5-1 and TRBJ1-2; D is uncertain. CDR3 length: 14 amino acids. Between the trimmed V and J ends, which lost 4 bases and 3 bases, there was a span of 13 bases. Germline V gene lookup returns CDR1 SGHRS and CDR2 YFSETQ. The CDR3 nucleotides read TGCGCCAGCAGCCTCAAAGACACGGACTATGGCTACACCTTC. It specifies CASSLKDTDYGYTF.

The chain combines TRBV9 with TRBJ1-2, with TRBD1 matching over 7 bases. This CDR3 region has 15 residues. Germline V lookup: CDR1 SGDLS, CDR2 YYNGEE. After removal of 2 bases from V and 3 bases from J, the junction contained 7 bases not matched to a gene. CDR3 sequence reads: CASSVGGQLHYGYTF. The CDR3 DNA reads as TGTGCCAGCAGCGTGGGGGGACAGCTCCACTATGGCTACACCTTC.

The rearrangement joins TRBV4-3 to TRBJ2-7, with 13 bases matching TRBD2. V dropped 1 base and J dropped 3; count of bases not matched to a gene: 15. Looked up from germline, CDR1 is LGHNA and CDR2 is YSLEER. The CDR3 is 20 amino acids. CDR3 nucleotides: TGCGCCAGCAGCCAAGGGAAGGGACGGACTAGCGGGAGTCGGAGCTACGAGCAGTACTTC. It is translated as CASSQGKGRTSGSRSYEQYF.

The chain couples TRBV14 to TRBJ1-6, with 8 bases aligning to TRBD1. J gave up 10 bases and V 1 base, and 6 bases lay outside the gene matches. Germline-derived CDR1 and CDR2 are SGHDN and FVKESK. The CDR3 covers 15 residues. CDR3 nucleotides: TGTGCCAGCAGCCAAGTGGGACAGGTCAACTCACCCCTCCACTTT. This sequence encodes CASSQVGQVNSPLHF.

V is TRBV7-2 and J is TRBJ2-1, with 9 positions matching TRBD2. CDR1 and CDR2 from the germline V gene are SGHTA and FQGNSA. There are 15 residues in the CDR3. After removal of 3 bases from V and 6 bases from J, the junction contained 6 bases not matched to a gene. The CDR3 reads CASSLTSGKANEQFF. DNA for the CDR3: TGTGCCAGCAGCTTGACTAGCGGAAAGGCCAATGAGCAGTTCTTC.

The J gene is TRBJ1-5, the V gene TRBV11-2; D perhaps matches TRBD1 (5 bases). The V end lost 2 bases, the J end lost 5 bases, and 10 bases lay between the germline ends. The length of the CDR3 is 14 residues. Germline loops: CDR1 SGHAT, CDR2 FQNNGV. CDR3 loop: CASSLSGGDQPQHF. CDR3 nucleotide sequence: TGTGCCAGCAGCTTAAGCGGGGGAGATCAGCCCCAGCATTTT.

The CDR3 sequence is CASSLNRGQPQHF. The DNA for the CDR3 is TGTGCCAGCAGCTTAAATAGAGGTCAGCCCCAGCATTTT. The chain carries TRBV7-3 and TRBJ1-5; no clear D gene. CDR1 is SGHTA, CDR2 FQGTGA, per germline. The V gene lost 1 base and the J gene lost 6 bases, with 7 bases spanning the gap. This CDR3 spans 13 amino acids.

This chain links TRBV18 with TRBJ2-7; 7 bases fit TRBD2. CDR3 length equals 16 residues. CDR1 is KGHSH and CDR2 is LQKENI in the germline V gene. With V trimmed by 6 bases and J by 6 bases, 17 bases remained unmatched. As DNA, the CDR3 is TGTGCCAGCTCCCGCCATGGGGCGGGAGAAAAGAGCGAGCAGTACTTC. Translating gives CASSRHGAGEKSEQYF. Combining the CDR3 with reference TRBV18 and TRBJ2-7 gives the whole variable domain NAGVMQNPRHLVRRRGQEARLRCSPMKGHSHVYWYRQLPEEGLKFMVYLQKENIIDESGMPKERFSAEFPKEGPSILRIQQVVRGDSAAYFCASSRHGAGEKSEQYFGPGTRLTVT.

V usage is TRBV24-1 and J usage is TRBJ2-6; 7 bases line up with TRBD1. This CDR3 region has 16 residues. Germline CDR1 and CDR2: KGHDR and SFDVKD. Trimming took 9 bases from V and 1 from J; bases not matched to a gene: 8. The CDR3 here is CATGGQAKSGANVLTF. DNA for the CDR3: TGTGCCACCGGTGGACAGGCGAAATCTGGGGCCAACGTCCTGACTTTC.

This clone showed up just a few times. This chain connects TRBV28 to TRBJ1-5, with TRBD1 identical over 7 bases. The CDR3 is 19 residues long. Germline loops: CDR1 MDHEN, CDR2 SYDVKM. The trim removed 5 bases at V and 0 bases at J, leaving 16 bases unmatched. CDR3 region: CASSQHRGLGGYSNQPQHF. Here the CDR3 DNA reads TGTGCCAGCAGTCAACACAGGGGTTTAGGGGGATATAGCAATCAGCCCCAGCATTTT.

This chain uses TRBV5-1 with TRBJ2-1; no clear D gene. Germline V gene lookup returns CDR1 SGHRS and CDR2 YFSETQ. The CDR3 is 13 amino acids. Trimming took 3 bases from V and 6 from J, leaving 10 bases between them. The CDR3 nucleotides read TGCGCCAGCAGCTCCCTTCTTAGCAATGAGCAGTTCTTC. It is translated as CASSSLLSNEQFF.

The rearrangement links TRBV7-2 to TRBJ2-2, with 8 bases identical to TRBD2. In germline, CDR1 is SGHTA, CDR2 FQGNSA. This CDR3 has 15 amino acids. V lost 4 bases to trimming and J lost 5 bases; unmatched junction nucleotides: 6. CDR3 sequence: CASSSTLAGTGELFF. The CDR3 DNA reads TGTGCCAGCAGCTCCACCCTAGCGGGTACCGGGGAGCTGTTTTTT.